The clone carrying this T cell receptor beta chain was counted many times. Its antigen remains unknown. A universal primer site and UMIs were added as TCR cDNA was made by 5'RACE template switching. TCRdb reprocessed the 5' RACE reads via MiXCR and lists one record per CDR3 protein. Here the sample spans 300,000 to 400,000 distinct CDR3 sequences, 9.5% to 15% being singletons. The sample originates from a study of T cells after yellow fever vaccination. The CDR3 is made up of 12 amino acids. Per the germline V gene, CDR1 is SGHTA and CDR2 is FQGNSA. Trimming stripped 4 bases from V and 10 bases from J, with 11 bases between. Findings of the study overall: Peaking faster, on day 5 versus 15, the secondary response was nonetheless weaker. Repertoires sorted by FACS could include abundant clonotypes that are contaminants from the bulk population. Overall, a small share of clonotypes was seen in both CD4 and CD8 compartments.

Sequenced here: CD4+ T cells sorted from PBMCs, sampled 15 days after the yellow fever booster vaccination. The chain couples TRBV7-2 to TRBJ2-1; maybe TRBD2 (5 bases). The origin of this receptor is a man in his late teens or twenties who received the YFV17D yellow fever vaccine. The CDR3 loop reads CASSSTGLEQFF. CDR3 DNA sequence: TGTGCCAGCAGCTCTACGGGGTTGGAGCAGTTCTTC.